Listed below are T cell receptor beta chains from one sample, sequenced in a study of T cell repertoires in cytomegalovirus infection. A single record per CDR3 protein comes from TCRdb applying MiXCR to the reads. Among 110,000 to 150,000 distinct CDR3 sequences listed, about 32% were seen once. For these receptors, no antigen is known. The sample consisted of CD8+ T cells from cultured PBMCs, taken from culture after CMV antigen stimulation. The receptors come from a human donor in good health (CMV status not recorded). Some clones in this sample may be carry-over from other donors' samples. Each CDR3 is given with its conserved first and last residue. Each record gives: V gene, clone size, D gene, J gene, CDR3 protein, CDR3 DNA. The D gene is left open where the match is weak. Size tells how often a clone was seen (once, few, many) or the class of an expanded clone, and some rows leave it out.

v_gene: TRBV6-6
abundance: few
d_gene: TRBD2
j_gene: TRBJ2-1
CDR3aa: CASSYMAGAYNEQFF
CDR3nt: TGTGCCAGCAGTTACATGGCGGGAGCCTACAATGAGCAGTTCTTC

v_gene: TRBV6-8
abundance: -
d_gene: -
j_gene: TRBJ2-3
CDR3aa: CASRTDYDTQYF
CDR3nt: TGTGCCAGCAGAACAGACTATGATACGCAGTATTTT

v_gene: TRBV7-6
abundance: many
d_gene: -
j_gene: TRBJ2-2
CDR3aa: CASSSPTSPLELFF
CDR3nt: TGTGCCAGCAGCTCCCCAACTAGCCCGCTGGAGCTGTTTTTT

v_gene: TRBV11-2
abundance: many
d_gene: -
j_gene: TRBJ2-1
CDR3aa: CASSLIVDEQFF
CDR3nt: TGTGCCAGCAGCTTGATCGTGGACGAGCAGTTCTTC

v_gene: TRBV5-4
abundance: once
d_gene: TRBD1
j_gene: TRBJ2-7
CDR3aa: CASSFPEGGNYEQYF
CDR3nt: TGTGCCAGCAGCTTCCCCGAAGGGGGCAACTACGAGCAGTACTTC

v_gene: TRBV7-9
abundance: -
d_gene: TRBD1
j_gene: TRBJ1-2
CDR3aa: CASSLRDSETLDGYTF
CDR3nt: TGTGCCAGCAGCCTTCGGGACAGCGAAACACTCGATGGCTACACCTTC

v_gene: TRBV15
abundance: few
d_gene: -
j_gene: TRBJ1-1
CDR3aa: CATSRILTGTPNTEAFF
CDR3nt: TGTGCCACCAGCAGGATTCTAACCGGGACACCGAACACTGAAGCTTTCTTT

v_gene: TRBV4-3
abundance: -
d_gene: -
j_gene: TRBJ2-1
CDR3aa: CASSQVVPYNEQFF
CDR3nt: TGCGCCAGCAGCCAAGTTGTCCCCTACAATGAGCAGTTCTTC

v_gene: TRBV19
abundance: few
d_gene: -
j_gene: TRBJ1-6
CDR3aa: CASSIAQGTSPLHF
CDR3nt: TGTGCCAGTAGTATAGCCCAGGGTACTTCACCCCTCCACTTT

v_gene: TRBV14
abundance: few
d_gene: -
j_gene: TRBJ2-3
CDR3aa: CASSQEGTIGDTDTQYF
CDR3nt: TGTGCCAGCAGCCAAGAAGGGACAATAGGGGACACAGATACGCAGTATTTT

v_gene: TRBV6-8
abundance: -
d_gene: TRBD2
j_gene: TRBJ2-3
CDR3aa: CASSYSKAGGLTDTQYF
CDR3nt: TGTGCCAGCAGTTACTCTAAAGCGGGGGGGCTCACAGATACGCAGTATTTT

v_gene: TRBV4-1
abundance: -
d_gene: -
j_gene: TRBJ1-6
CDR3aa: CASSQEDGRGSPLHF
CDR3nt: TGCGCCAGCAGCCAAGAGGACGGACGGGGTTCACCCCTCCACTTT

v_gene: TRBV13
abundance: -
d_gene: -
j_gene: TRBJ2-5
CDR3aa: CASSLAADWQETQYF
CDR3nt: TGTGCCAGCAGCTTAGCAGCGGACTGGCAAGAGACCCAGTACTTC

v_gene: TRBV12-3/TRBV12-4
abundance: -
d_gene: -
j_gene: TRBJ1-1
CDR3aa: CASSFRGTEAFF
CDR3nt: TGTGCCAGCAGTTTCCGGGGAACTGAAGCTTTCTTT

v_gene: TRBV20-1
abundance: -
d_gene: -
j_gene: TRBJ2-5
CDR3aa: CSARVHPKGGQQTQYF
CDR3nt: TGCAGTGCTAGAGTCCATCCGAAAGGGGGGCAGCAGACCCAGTACTTC

v_gene: TRBV7-2
abundance: few
d_gene: -
j_gene: TRBJ2-3
CDR3aa: CASSSISSDTQYF
CDR3nt: TGTGCCAGCAGCTCCATTTCATCAGATACGCAGTATTTT